One and the same sample provided the 10 T cell receptor beta chains below, sequenced in a study of read filtering for tumor transcriptome and immune sequencing. From roughly 390 ng of RNA, a library with molecular barcoded alpha/delta and beta/gamma adaptors was made. TCRdb recomputed calls from the reads with MiXCR, one row per CDR3 protein. The repertoire holds about 38,000 distinct CDR3 sequences, roughly 15% seen once, with 18% in the top ten. The sequenced sample was a population of CD138-negative cells sorted from bone marrow. These receptors were collected from a donor at least 40 years old with multiple myeloma.

The table lists this clonotype with many counts. The J gene is TRBJ2-7, the V gene TRBV20-1, with D unclear. Trimming took off 4 bases at V and 3 bases at J, with 7 bases between the two ends. The CDR3 has 11 residues. Germline V CDR1 and CDR2: DFQATT, SNEGSKA (reference sequence). The CDR3 sequence is CSATILYEQYF. As DNA, the CDR3 is TGCAGTGCTACGATACTCTACGAGCAGTACTTC.

This clonotype was counted many times. The rearrangement joins TRBV4-1 to TRBJ2-2, with 9 bases lining up with TRBD1. Per germline, CDR1 MGHRA and CDR2 YSYEKL. CDR3 size: 15 residues. The V segment lost 5 bases and the J segment 4 bases; nucleotides outside the gene matches: 5. This CDR3 is CASSYGTGSTGELFF. CDR3 nucleotides: TGCGCCAGCAGCTACGGGACAGGGTCCACCGGGGAGCTGTTTTTT.

This clonotype was recorded many times. The chain uses TRBV2 and TRBJ2-2; no firm D call. The germline V and J ends were trimmed by 7 bases and 5 bases, with 17 bases remaining between them. The CDR3 has 15 residues. The germline CDR1 and CDR2 sequences are SNHLY and FYNNEI. The CDR3 here is CASKEFAVGTGELFF. The CDR3 bases are TGTGCCAGCAAGGAATTCGCCGTCGGAACCGGGGAGCTGTTTTTT.

In this sample, this clonotype turned up many times. The chain has TRBV5-1 and TRBJ1-1, with D unresolved. The germline V and J ends were trimmed by 5 bases and 1 base, with 3 bases remaining between them. Germline CDR1 is SGHRS and CDR2 is YFSETQ. The CDR3 length is 11 residues. The DNA for the CDR3 is TGCGCCAGCAGAGGGAACACTGAAGCTTTCTTT. It specifies CASRGNTEAFF.

In its sample, this clonotype was seen many times. This sequence joins TRBV7-2 and TRBJ1-2; maybe TRBD1 (5 bases). Germline CDR1 SGHTA, CDR2 FQGNSA. The V gene lost 5 bases and the J gene lost 3 bases, with 13 bases spanning the gap. CDR3 size: 14 residues. The CDR3 DNA sequence: TGTGCCAGCAGCGGGGACGGGCGATACTATGGCTACACCTTC. Amino acids: CASSGDGRYYGYTF. The whole variable domain, remainder taken from reference TRBV7-2 and TRBJ1-2, is GAGVSQSPSNKVTEKGKDVELRCDPISGHTALYWYRQSLGQGLEFLIYFQGNSAPDKSGLPSDRFSAERTGGSVSTLTIQRTQQEDSAVYLCASSGDGRYYGYTFGSGTRLTVV.

This clonotype was detected many times. The CDR3 coding sequence is TGCAGTGCTAGTAGATACGAGCAGTACTTC. Residues: CSASRYEQYF. The genes are TRBV20-1 and TRBJ2-7; D not resolved. Trimming shortened V by 3 bases and J by 4 bases, and 4 bases separated the two germline ends. This CDR3 has 10 residues. Germline V CDR1 and CDR2: DFQATT, SNEGSKA (reference sequence).

Worth noting for this clonotype: This may come from a read error, since a much larger clone is one base off. The chain uses TRBV7-3 and TRBJ2-1; 10 positions match TRBD2. This CDR3 spans 15 amino acids. CDR1 and CDR2 from the germline V gene are SGHTA and FQGTGA. V dropped 8 bases and J dropped 4; count of bases not matched to a gene: 8. The CDR3 protein is CASGPSAGGYNEQFF. The CDR3 DNA follows: TGTGCCAGCGGCCCGTCAGCGGGGGGGTACAATGAGCAGTTCTTC.

This clonotype was counted a few times. A much larger clone lies one base from this, so it may be a read error. V and J are TRBV2 and TRBJ2-1, with 8 positions matching TRBD2. The germline V gene has CDR1 SNHLY and CDR2 FYNNEI. The CDR3 extends over 16 amino acids. CDR3 protein: CASMVERGSRVNERFF. Here the CDR3 DNA reads TGTGCCAGCATGGTCGAGCGGGGGAGCCGGGTCAATGAGCGGTTCTTC.

This clonotype was recorded at least ten times. The chain combines TRBV7-6 with TRBJ1-1; D ambiguous. With 2 bases removed from V and 6 bases from J, the gap between germline ends came to 10 bases. Germline V gives CDR1 SGHVS, CDR2 FNYEAQ. The CDR3 loop spans 13 amino acids. The CDR3, as DNA: TGTGCCAGCAGCTTACCCCCCCCGTCTGAAGCTTTCTTT. Translated, it gives CASSLPPPSEAFF.

Ten or more counts support this clonotype. The rearrangement joins TRBV5-1 to TRBJ1-1; possibly TRBD1 for D (6 bases). Germline loops: CDR1 SGHRS, CDR2 YFSETQ. CDR3 length: 16 residues. Trimming removed 4 bases from V and 1 base from J, with 17 bases in between. The CDR3 nucleotides read TGCGCCAGCAGCCCCCGAAGGACAGATGAGAACACTGAAGCTTTCTTT. Protein product: CASSPRRTDENTEAFF.